These 32 T cell receptor beta chains share one sample of origin, sequenced in a study of beta chain features in type 1 diabetes. Their cognate antigens are unknown. Reverse transcription of all isolated RNA meant that expressed TCRB transcripts were sequenced. Assay: immunoSEQ multiplex PCR; the TCRdb copy retains only in-frame clones and omits some. The table has 200,000 to 250,000 clones, roughly 16% seen once. Study-wide results and caveats: There was a moderate but significant shortening of TCRB CDR3s in all four CD4+ subsets of Type 1 diabetes patients.

Sample: naive CD4+ T cells from blood. These receptors all stem from a young man with type 1 diabetes.

This clone showed up just a few times. Written as DNA, the CDR3 is TGTGCCTGGAGTCCCCAGAGCTACGAGCAGTACTTC. As protein: CAWSPQSYEQYF. This chain connects TRBV30 to TRBJ2-5, with D hard to call. The J call is uncertain, as TRBJ2-7 better fits the DNA end. Germline lookup yields CDR1 GTSNPN and CDR2 SVGIG (reference sequence). The CDR3 is 12 amino acids.

The CDR3 sequence is CSADSLYSTDTQYF. The CDR3 DNA follows: TGCAGCGCTGACAGTCTCTATAGCACAGATACGCAGTATTTT. The J gene is TRBJ2-3, the V gene TRBV29-1; the D gene is possibly TRBD1 (5 bases). Trimming took 7 bases from V and 0 from J, leaving 14 bases between them. Germline CDR1 is SQVTM and CDR2 is ANQGSEA. The length of the CDR3 is 14 residues.

This clone has only a few counts. The DNA for the CDR3 is TGCAGCGCTAGTACCCAGGGTATGGAGACCCAGTACTTC. This encodes CSASTQGMETQYF. This chain links TRBV29-1 with TRBJ2-5; tentatively, D is TRBD1 (5 bases). The CDR3 is 13 amino acids. Germline loops: CDR1 SQVTM, CDR2 ANQGSEA. V lost 7 bases and J 5 bases, leaving 17 bases between the germline ends.

A few counts support this clone. The chain is built from TRBV28 and TRBJ2-3, with D maybe TRBD1 (6 bases). Trimming removed 8 bases at V and 6 bases at J, with 18 bases between. The germline gives CDR1 MDHEN, CDR2 SYDVKM. The CDR3 has 14 residues. The CDR3 loop reads CASQEGGSVDTQYF. In nucleotides, the CDR3 is TGTGCCAGCCAAGAAGGGGGATCGGTTGATACGCAGTATTTT.

The V and J genes are TRBV28 and TRBJ2-7; 8 positions match TRBD1. Germline trimming cut 6 bases from V and 2 bases from J; bases unmatched to any gene: 3. From germline, CDR1 is MDHEN and CDR2 SYDVKM. The length of the CDR3 is 13 residues. DNA for the CDR3: TGTGCCAGCAGACAGGGGGTAGCCTACGAGCAGTACTTC. This gives the protein CASRQGVAYEQYF.

This clone was seen a handful of times. The J gene is TRBJ1-2, the V gene TRBV30; TRBD1 matches at 7 bases. CDR1 and CDR2 (germline): GTSNPN, SVGIG (reference sequence). The CDR3 extends over 13 amino acids. The J segment lost 8 bases and the V segment lost 0 bases, leaving 6 bases of the junction unmatched. The CDR3 loop is CAWSVGTVGGYTF. CDR3 DNA sequence: TGTGCCTGGAGTGTAGGGACAGTAGGCGGCTACACCTTC.

This chain uses TRBV25-1 with TRBJ2-5; 11 bases align to TRBD1. CDR1 is MGHDK and CDR2 is SYGVNS in the germline V gene. The CDR3 totals 16 residues. V was pared by 3 bases and J by 5 bases, with 8 bases of the junction left unmatched. The CDR3 DNA is TGTGCCAGCAGTGATGGTAGGACAGGGGGCAGTGAGACCCAGTACTTC. This gives the protein CASSDGRTGGSETQYF.

Details on this clone: This same CDR3 is encoded by further DNA sequences in the sample. The rearrangement joins TRBV5-1 to TRBJ2-7, with unresolved D. CDR3 size: 11 residues. Germline V gene lookup returns CDR1 SGHRS and CDR2 YFSETQ. Trimming stripped 2 bases from V and 3 bases from J, with 3 bases between. DNA of the CDR3: TGCGCCAGCAGCTTCGACTACGAGCAGTACTTC. It specifies CASSFDYEQYF.

J is TRBJ2-3 and V is TRBV13, with 11 positions matching TRBD2. Germline V gene data show CDR1 as PRHDT and CDR2 as FYEKMQ (reference sequence). This CDR3 comprises 16 residues. Trimming at V came to 4 bases and at J to 5 bases, leaving 8 bases not matched to a gene. CDR3 bases: TGTGCCAGCAGCTCGTTACGGACTAGCGGGCGAGATACGCAGTATTTT. It is translated as CASSSLRTSGRDTQYF.

This chain uses TRBV4-2 with TRBJ2-1; TRBD2 is a possible D gene (5 bases). The CDR3 sequence is 15 residues long. Per germline, CDR1 LGHNA and CDR2 YNFKEQ. V lost 1 base and J 7 bases, leaving 14 bases between the germline ends. For the CDR3, the DNA is TGTGCCAGCAGCCAAGCTATCCTAGCAGAGAATGAGCAGTTCTTC. Amino acids: CASSQAILAENEQFF.

The rearrangement joins TRBV29-1 to TRBJ2-5, with 7 bases fitting TRBD1. Germline loops: CDR1 SQVTM, CDR2 ANQGSEA. J lost 3 bases, V lost 6 bases, and 7 bases had no gene match. CDR3 length equals 13 residues. In nucleotides, the CDR3 is TGCAGCGTAGGGGGCGCCGAAAAAGAGACCCAGTACTTC. Protein: CSVGGAEKETQYF. Filled out from reference TRBV29-1 and TRBJ2-5, the complete variable domain reads SAVISQKPSRDICQRGTSLTIQCQVDSQVTMMFWYRQQPGQSLTLIATANQGSEATYESGFVIDKFPISRPNLTFSTLTVSNMSPEDSSIYLCSVGGAEKETQYFGPGTRLLVL.

This clone came up a few times. The rearrangement links TRBV30 to TRBJ1-4; the match to TRBD1 covers 7 bases. CDR1 and CDR2 from the germline V gene are GTSNPN and SVGIG (reference sequence). V gave up 7 bases and J gave up 2 bases; unmatched junction bases: 7. There are 14 residues in the CDR3. For the CDR3, the DNA is TGTGCCTACCATCTACAGGGGACTAATGAAAAACTGTTTTTT. This translates into CAYHLQGTNEKLFF.

This clone was counted a few times. This chain connects TRBV5-1 to TRBJ2-1; D uncertain. The V end was cut by 0 bases, the J end by 5 bases, with 12 bases between. The CDR3 consists of 15 residues. Germline CDR1 is SGHRS and CDR2 is YFSETQ. The CDR3 protein is CASSLGTGGDNEQFF. In nucleotides, the CDR3 is TGCGCCAGCAGCTTGGGGACCGGTGGTGACAATGAGCAGTTCTTC.

This clone was seen a handful of times. The chain has TRBV28 and TRBJ2-7, with a tentative D call TRBD2 (5 bases). CDR3 length equals 14 residues. V was cut by 6 bases and J by 2 bases, with 14 bases left in between. Germline lookup yields CDR1 MDHEN and CDR2 SYDVKM. The CDR3 DNA is TGTGCCAGCAGGCCCGACTATAGCCCCTACGAGCAGTACTTC. Translated, it gives CASRPDYSPYEQYF.

This clone appeared a few times. The CDR3 bases are TGTGCCAGCAGTTCGGGACAGGGAGGTTCCTACGAGCAGTACTTC. It encodes CASSSGQGGSYEQYF. The rearrangement uses TRBV28 and TRBJ2-7; 9 bases map to TRBD1. The CDR3 loop spans 15 amino acids. Looked up from germline, CDR1 is MDHEN and CDR2 is SYDVKM. The junction had 5 bases not matched to a gene; V was cut back by 4 bases and J by 1 base.

Only one count was recorded for this clone. V gene TRBV6-5 combines with J gene TRBJ2-1; 9 nucleotides line up with TRBD1. V shed 4 bases and J 7 bases; nucleotides not matched to a gene: 5. This CDR3 is built from 14 residues. In germline, CDR1 is MNHEY, CDR2 SVGAGI. In DNA, the CDR3 is TGTGCCAGCAGTTGGGACAGGGAGAGGAATGAGCAGTTCTTC. This encodes CASSWDRERNEQFF.

The chain has TRBV9 and TRBJ2-6, with TRBD1 identical over 9 bases. CDR1 and CDR2 from the germline V gene are SGDLS and YYNGEE. The CDR3 has 18 amino acids. The ends lost 3 bases at V and 3 bases at J; junction bases unmatched: 10. CDR3: CASSAGQGTPYGANVLTF. CDR3 sequence (DNA): TGTGCCAGCAGCGCCGGACAGGGGACCCCCTATGGGGCCAACGTCCTGACTTTC.

The chain recombines TRBV7-2 with TRBJ2-1; TRBD2 matches at 7 bases. V dropped 2 bases and J dropped 6; count of bases not matched to a gene: 7. Germline V CDR1 and CDR2: SGHTA, FQGNSA. The CDR3 loop spans 15 amino acids. The CDR3 DNA reads TGTGCCAGCAGCTTAATGGCGGGAGTGCCCAATGAGCAGTTCTTC. Encoded protein: CASSLMAGVPNEQFF.

The table lists this clone with a few counts. The CDR3 DNA sequence: TGTGCCACCAGCATGCTCCGGGATAGCAATCAGCCCCAGCATTTT. This gives the protein CATSMLRDSNQPQHF. V usage is TRBV15 and J usage is TRBJ1-5; D unresolved. The V end lost 4 bases, the J end lost 0 bases, and 10 bases lay between the germline ends. CDR1 is LNHNV and CDR2 is YYDKDF in the germline V gene (reference sequence). This CDR3 comprises 15 residues.

The rearrangement joins TRBV10-3 to TRBJ2-1; 15 bases fit TRBD2. With V trimmed by 6 bases and J by 13 bases, 13 bases remained unmatched. The CDR3 consists of 16 residues. The V gene's germline CDR1 is ENHRY and CDR2 SYGVKD. The CDR3 sequence: CAIRADQGLAGGLQFF. The CDR3 DNA sequence: TGTGCCATCAGGGCTGACCAGGGACTAGCGGGAGGATTACAGTTCTTC.

This chain links TRBV25-1 with TRBJ2-7; TRBD1 matches 8 bases. V trimming: 9 bases; J trimming: 5 bases; junction bases outside the gene matches: 9. CDR1 and CDR2 from the germline V gene are MGHDK and SYGVNS. The CDR3 spans 13 residues. The CDR3 sequence: CASTRQGNDEQYF. In DNA, the CDR3 is TGTGCCAGTACCCGACAGGGGAACGACGAGCAGTACTTC.

This sequence joins TRBV30 and TRBJ1-2; TRBD1 is a possible D gene (6 bases). The CDR3 consists of 11 residues. V lost 4 bases and J lost 5, with 8 bases in between. Germline CDR1 reads GTSNPN; CDR2 reads SVGIG (reference sequence). The CDR3 sequence: CAWNREYGYTF. For the CDR3, the DNA is TGTGCCTGGAACAGGGAGTATGGCTACACCTTC. Filled out from reference TRBV30 and TRBJ1-2, the complete variable domain reads SQTIHQWPATLVQPVGSPLSLECTVEGTSNPNLYWYRQAAGRGLQLLFYSVGIGQISSEVPQNLSASRPQDRQFILSSKKLLLSDSGFYLCAWNREYGYTFGSGTRLTVV.

The table lists this clone with a few counts. Sequence at one end of the junction differs from germline and may be a read error. V and J are TRBV9 and TRBJ2-3; the D gene is possibly TRBD2 (5 bases). Germline loops: CDR1 SGDLS, CDR2 YYNGEE. The CDR3 has 15 residues. As DNA, the CDR3 is TGTGCCAGCGGCGTCCAAAGCGGCTCCACAGATACGCAGTATTTT. Amino acid sequence: CASGVQSGSTDTQYF. The full variable domain, with the rest looked up from reference TRBV9 and TRBJ2-3, is DSGVTQTPKHLITATGQRVTLRCSPRSGDLSVYWYQQSLDQGLQFLIQYYNGEERAKGNILERFSAQQFPDLHSELNLSSLELGDSALYFCASGVQSGSTDTQYFGPGTRLTVL.

This clone was counted only a few times. V is TRBV6-1 and J is TRBJ2-5; D possibly corresponds to TRBD2 (6 bases). This CDR3 comprises 14 residues. Trimming stripped 6 bases from V and 7 bases from J, with 18 bases between. Germline V gives CDR1 MNHNS, CDR2 SASEGT. The CDR3 spells CASRGGAEQGTQYF. The CDR3 coding sequence is TGTGCCAGCAGGGGGGGAGCCGAGCAGGGGACCCAGTACTTC.

The chain links TRBV4-2 to TRBJ2-1, with D possibly TRBD2 on 6 matching bases. The CDR3 is 16 residues long. V lost 0 bases and J 6 bases, leaving 15 bases between the germline ends. The germline CDR1 and CDR2 sequences are LGHNA and YNFKEQ. The chain's CDR3 is CASSQDRASAGNEQFF. Here the CDR3 DNA reads TGTGCCAGCAGCCAAGATAGGGCTAGCGCCGGCAATGAGCAGTTCTTC.

This clone showed up just a few times. The rearrangement links TRBV9 to TRBJ2-1; no reliable D call. The CDR3 runs 12 residues. V gave up 0 bases and J gave up 8 bases, with 6 bases separating them. The germline V gene encodes CDR1 SGDLS and CDR2 YYNGEE. Here the CDR3 DNA reads TGTGCCAGCAGCGTAGGGATCGATGAGCAGTTCTTC. Amino acids: CASSVGIDEQFF.

The V gene is TRBV7-9, the J gene TRBJ1-5; D ambiguous. This CDR3 is built from 15 residues. The germline gives CDR1 SEHNR, CDR2 FQNEAQ (reference sequence). Trimming shortened V by 1 base and J by 6 bases, and 13 bases separated the two germline ends. The CDR3 DNA sequence: TGTGCCAGCAGCTTAGGGGGAGGAATTGGTCAGCCCCAGCATTTT. This gives the protein CASSLGGGIGQPQHF.

This clone was counted between two and nine times. This chain joins TRBV27 and TRBJ2-4; a weak D match, TRBD2 (5 bases). Looked up from germline, CDR1 is MNHEY and CDR2 is SMNVEV (reference sequence). Trimming cost V 5 bases and J 10 bases, with 21 bases left between them. This CDR3 spans 15 amino acids. The CDR3 sequence is CASSLQGGSPGIQYF. The DNA of the CDR3 is TGTGCCAGCAGTCTCCAAGGAGGATCCCCCGGGATTCAGTACTTC.

V usage is TRBV19 and J usage is TRBJ2-1, with D perhaps matching TRBD2 (6 bases). This CDR3 has 14 amino acids. Germline loops: CDR1 LNHDA, CDR2 SQIVND (reference sequence). V was shortened by 6 bases and J by 1 base, with 10 bases between the two germline ends. CDR3 region: CASRGGLSYNEQFF. CDR3 in DNA: TGTGCCAGTAGAGGAGGGCTGTCCTACAATGAGCAGTTCTTC.

This clone was found a few times. This chain links TRBV30 with TRBJ1-2; D remains ambiguous. The CDR3 covers 13 residues. V was clipped by 0 bases and J by 3 bases, with 8 bases between them. Per the germline V gene, CDR1 is GTSNPN and CDR2 is SVGIG (reference sequence). The chain's CDR3 is CAWSVPPDYGYTF. CDR3 bases: TGTGCCTGGAGTGTACCCCCCGACTATGGCTACACCTTC.

The CDR3 loop reads CASSPGLAGYYEQYF. DNA of the CDR3: TGTGCCAGCAGCCCGGGACTAGCGGGATACTACGAGCAGTACTTC. The V and J genes are TRBV7-3 and TRBJ2-7; 13 bases fit TRBD2. CDR3 length equals 15 residues. After removal of 5 bases from V and 3 bases from J, the junction contained 4 bases not matched to a gene. Germline V CDR1 and CDR2: SGHTA, FQGTGA. The whole variable domain, filled in from reference TRBV7-3 and TRBJ2-7, reads GAGVSQTPSNKVTEKGKYVELRCDPISGHTALYWYRQSLGQGPEFLIYFQGTGAADDSGLPNDRFFAVRPEGSVSTLKIQRTERGDSAVYLCASSPGLAGYYEQYFGPGTRLTVT.

The V call is TRBV7-2, the J call TRBJ2-2; 7 nucleotides align to TRBD2. CDR3 length: 16 residues. V lost 1 base to trimming and J lost 5 bases; unmatched junction nucleotides: 7. Germline values: CDR1 SGHTA, CDR2 FQGNSA. DNA for the CDR3: TGTGCCAGCAGCTTAGGGGTTAGCGGGTCGACCGGGGAGCTGTTTTTT. Amino acid sequence: CASSLGVSGSTGELFF.